These T cell receptor beta chains were read from a single sample in a study of neoadjuvant anti-PD-1 for oral cavity cancer. TCRdb's table, derived via immunoSEQ multiplex PCR, lists solely in-frame clones and lacks some. This sample yields about 80,000 clones, of which more than 80% are seen a single time; 2.5% to 3.5% belongs to the top ten. The input for sequencing was PBMCs, taken before nivolumab (anti-PD-1) treatment. The receptors shown here come from a person aged 40 to 85 with oral cavity squamous cell carcinoma. CDR3s include the opening cysteine and the closing phenylalanine or tryptophan. The D gene is left open where the match is weak. Size is omitted from some rows. Given values are once, few, many or a class for expanded clones.

V	size	D	J	CDR3	DNA
TRBV20-1	NA	TRBD2	TRBJ2-7	CSSGSFDEQYF	TGCAGTAGCGGGAGTTTCGACGAGCAGTACTTC
TRBV5-4	NA	NA	TRBJ2-3	CASSLGDPTDTQYF	TGTGCCAGCAGCTTGGGGGACCCCACAGATACGCAGTATTTT
TRBV6-6	NA	NA	TRBJ1-1	CATSWGTEAFF	TGTGCCACCAGTTGGGGGACTGAAGCTTTCTTT
TRBV10-1	NA	TRBD1	TRBJ2-3	CASSRDSSTDTQYF	TGCGCCAGCAGTCGGGACAGTAGCACAGATACGCAGTATTTT
TRBV6-5	NA	TRBD2	TRBJ2-2	CASSYLSGHTGELFF	TGTGCCAGCAGTTACCTTAGCGGGCACACCGGGGAGCTGTTTTTT
TRBV6-5	NA	TRBD2	TRBJ2-7	CASRGGTSGTYEQYF	TGTGCCAGCAGGGGAGGGACTAGCGGGACCTACGAGCAGTACTTC
TRBV7-9	NA	NA	TRBJ2-7	CASSLSLAYEQYF	TGTGCCAGCAGCTTATCACTAGCCTACGAGCAGTACTTC
TRBV2	NA	NA	TRBJ2-3	CASRPVRGTGRTDTQYF	TGTGCCAGCAGGCCCGTGCGGGGGACAGGACGCACAGATACGCAGTATTTT
TRBV5-1	NA	TRBD1	TRBJ2-7	CASSEGTGTYEQYF	TGCGCCAGCAGCGAGGGGACAGGGACCTACGAGCAGTACTTC
TRBV5-4	NA	NA	TRBJ2-2	CASSLAGRNTGELFF	TGTGCCAGCAGCTTGGCCGGACGGAACACCGGGGAGCTGTTTTTT
TRBV28	NA	NA	TRBJ2-7	CASISGVSSYEQYF	TGTGCCAGCATTTCCGGGGTGAGCTCCTACGAGCAGTACTTC
TRBV27	once	TRBD2	TRBJ2-3	CASSPPGGSSLLTDTQYF	TGTGCCAGCAGTCCCCCGGGGGGGTCCTCCCTACTCACAGATACGCAGTATTTT
TRBV30	NA	TRBD1	TRBJ1-5	CAWSATGSSNQPQHF	TGTGCCTGGAGCGCGACAGGGAGCTCCAATCAGCCCCAGCATTTT
TRBV28	NA	NA	TRBJ1-1	CASSFDAGTDEAFF	TGTGCCAGCAGTTTCGACGCCGGGACTGATGAAGCTTTCTTT
TRBV1	NA	NA	TRBJ2-1	CTSSPQAGEGNEQFF	TGCACCAGCAGCCCCCAAGCGGGAGAGGGGAATGAGCAGTTCTTC
TRBV6-1	NA	NA	TRBJ2-3	CASTGSTDTQYF	TGTGCCAGCACTGGGAGCACAGATACGCAGTATTTT
TRBV6-1	NA	TRBD2	TRBJ2-1	CASSLTSGSVTEQFF	TGTGCCAGCAGTCTAACTAGCGGGAGCGTCACTGAGCAGTTCTTC
TRBV19	NA	NA	TRBJ2-3	CASSISTDTQYF	TGTGCCAGTAGTATTAGCACAGATACGCAGTATTTT
TRBV30	once	NA	TRBJ2-3	CAWSVVRRADTQYF	TGTGCCTGGAGTGTAGTCCGGAGGGCGGATACGCAGTATTTT
TRBV19	NA	TRBD2	TRBJ2-1	CASSMGLASEYNEQFF	TGTGCCAGTAGTATGGGACTAGCGAGCGAATACAATGAGCAGTTCTTC
TRBV18	NA	NA	TRBJ2-2	CASSPRVITGELFF	TGTGCCAGCTCACCAAGGGTTATAACCGGGGAGCTGTTTTTT
TRBV10-1	NA	NA	TRBJ1-2	CASSGFERKNYGYTF	TGCGCCAGCAGTGGATTCGAACGGAAGAACTATGGCTACACCTTC
TRBV5-4	NA	TRBD1	TRBJ1-1	CASSYRGTDRNTEAFF	TGTGCCAGCAGCTACAGGGGTACAGATAGAAACACTGAAGCTTTCTTT
TRBV2	NA	NA	TRBJ1-3	CASSETGSGNTIYF	TGTGCCAGCAGCGAAACAGGATCTGGAAACACCATATATTTT
TRBV29-1	NA	TRBD1	TRBJ1-3	CSVGGQGSGNTIYF	TGCAGCGTTGGGGGACAGGGGTCTGGAAACACCATATATTTT
TRBV9	NA	TRBD1	TRBJ1-3	CASSVADLRGPGNTIYF	TGTGCCAGCAGCGTAGCGGATCTGAGGGGGCCTGGAAACACCATATATTTT
TRBV6-6	NA	TRBD2	TRBJ2-3	CASGLAGGTDTQYF	TGTGCCAGCGGACTAGCGGGGGGCACAGATACGCAGTATTTT
TRBV30	NA	NA	TRBJ2-5	CAWSVPGTQETQYF	TGTGCCTGGAGTGTCCCCGGGACCCAAGAGACCCAGTACTTC
TRBV5-6	NA	TRBD1	TRBJ2-1	CASSLGGTGSSYNEQFF	TGTGCCAGCAGCTTGGGGGGGACAGGGAGCTCCTACAATGAGCAGTTCTTC
TRBV2	NA	NA	TRBJ1-5	CASSEGGNQPQHF	TGTGCCAGCAGTGAGGGGGGTAATCAGCCCCAGCATTTT
TRBV30	once	NA	TRBJ1-2	CAWALGSIYGYTF	TGTGCCTGGGCCCTAGGATCAATCTATGGCTACACCTTC
TRBV11-3	NA	NA	TRBJ2-1	CASSPMGRGSYNEQFF	TGTGCCAGCAGCCCTATGGGGAGAGGGTCCTACAATGAGCAGTTCTTC
TRBV10-3	once	NA	TRBJ2-3	CAITRQSTDTQYF	TGTGCCATCACCAGACAGAGCACAGATACGCAGTATTTT
TRBV10-3	NA	TRBD1	TRBJ1-2	CAISESSGGGQVRTF	TGTGCCATCAGTGAGTCGAGTGGAGGGGGACAGGTCCGCACCTTC
TRBV29-1	NA	TRBD1	TRBJ1-1	CSVQRQGATEAFF	TGCAGCGTACAGCGTCAGGGGGCAACTGAAGCTTTCTTT
TRBV19	NA	NA	TRBJ2-7	CASSISTYPAEQYF	TGTGCCAGTAGTATTTCTACGTACCCTGCCGAGCAGTACTTC
TRBV5-1	few	NA	TRBJ2-1	CASSFYGSRSYNEQFF	TGCGCCAGCAGCTTTTACGGCAGTCGGTCCTACAATGAGCAGTTCTTC
TRBV20-1	NA	NA	TRBJ1-4	CSARDWEKLFF	TGCAGTGCTAGAGATTGGGAAAAACTGTTTTTT
TRBV10-2	NA	TRBD2	TRBJ2-7	CASATSRDEQYF	TGCGCCAGCGCGACTAGCAGGGACGAGCAGTACTTC
TRBV15	NA	NA	TRBJ2-3	CATSRVGQLNTDTQYF	TGTGCCACCAGCAGAGTAGGACAGCTAAACACAGATACGCAGTATTTT
TRBV5-8	NA	NA	TRBJ1-1	CASSPLGAVNTEAFF	TGTGCCAGCAGCCCGTTAGGGGCAGTGAACACTGAAGCTTTCTTT
TRBV30	NA	TRBD2	TRBJ2-1	CAWSLAGAGEQFF	TGTGCCTGGAGTTTAGCGGGAGCGGGTGAGCAGTTCTTC
TRBV10-1	NA	TRBD2	TRBJ2-3	CASSERGGTDTQYF	TGCGCCAGCAGTGAGCGGGGGGGCACAGATACGCAGTATTTT
TRBV29-1	NA	TRBD2	TRBJ2-5	CSVEVGTSGHQETQYF	TGCAGCGTTGAAGTAGGGACTAGCGGGCACCAAGAGACCCAGTACTTC
TRBV2	NA	TRBD2	TRBJ2-7	CASSVGSGRAQEQYF	TGTGCCAGCAGTGTCGGTAGCGGGAGGGCCCAGGAGCAGTACTTC
TRBV5-5	once	NA	TRBJ2-3	CASTLLGGATDTQYF	TGTGCCAGCACCTTGCTTGGGGGGGCCACAGATACGCAGTATTTT
TRBV6-1	NA	TRBD1	TRBJ2-7	CACGTGDFSYEQYF	TGTGCCTGCGGGACAGGGGACTTTTCCTACGAGCAGTACTTC
TRBV30	NA	NA	TRBJ1-4	CAWSGVNEKLFF	TGTGCCTGGAGTGGGGTTAATGAAAAACTGTTTTTT
TRBV10-3	NA	TRBD1	TRBJ2-7	CAISGDRVGEQYF	TGTGCCATCAGTGGCGACAGGGTAGGCGAGCAGTACTTC
TRBV2	few	TRBD2	TRBJ2-7	CASRAIKGLAGGEEQYF	TGTGCCAGCAGAGCAATTAAGGGACTAGCGGGAGGTGAGGAGCAGTACTTC
TRBV11-1	NA	TRBD1	TRBJ1-1	CASSAQGGGTEAFF	TGTGCCAGCAGCGCTCAGGGGGGGGGCACTGAAGCTTTCTTT
TRBV29-1	few	TRBD2	TRBJ2-2	CSVAGRGVSGELFF	TGCAGCGTCGCCGGGAGGGGAGTATCCGGGGAGCTGTTTTTT